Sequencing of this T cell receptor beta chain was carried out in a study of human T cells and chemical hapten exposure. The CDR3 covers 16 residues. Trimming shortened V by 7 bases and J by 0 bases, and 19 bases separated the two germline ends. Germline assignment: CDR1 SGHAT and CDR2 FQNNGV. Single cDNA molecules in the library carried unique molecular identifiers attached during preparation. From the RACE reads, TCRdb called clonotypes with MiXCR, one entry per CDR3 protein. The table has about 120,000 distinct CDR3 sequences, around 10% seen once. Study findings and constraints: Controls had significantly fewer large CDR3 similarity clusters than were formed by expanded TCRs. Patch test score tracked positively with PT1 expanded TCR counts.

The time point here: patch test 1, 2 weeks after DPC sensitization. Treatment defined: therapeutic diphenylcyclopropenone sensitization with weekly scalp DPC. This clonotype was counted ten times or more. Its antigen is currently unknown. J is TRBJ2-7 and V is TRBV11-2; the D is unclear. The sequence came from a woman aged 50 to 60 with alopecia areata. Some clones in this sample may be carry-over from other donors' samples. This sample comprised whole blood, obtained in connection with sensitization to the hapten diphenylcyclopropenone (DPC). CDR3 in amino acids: CASTKTGAGVSYEQYF. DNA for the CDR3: TGTGCCAGCACCAAAACGGGTGCCGGCGTCTCCTACGAGCAGTACTTC.